This T cell receptor (beta chain) was profiled in a study of identical twins. This clonotype was seen a handful of times. Its cognate antigen is unknown. The germline gives CDR1 MNHEY, CDR2 SVGEGT. Germline trimming cut 5 bases from V and 6 bases from J; bases unmatched to any gene: 8. CDR3 length: 15 amino acids. Overall study results and limits: Abundant beta clonotypes from cord blood bore fewer insertions; memory repertoires lacked this pattern.

TCRdb itself ran the 5' RACE reads through MiXCR, one entry per CDR3 protein. Of 200,000 to 250,000 distinct CDR3 sequences detected, about 14% appear once; the ten largest clones hold around 8.3%. The rearrangement uses TRBV6-2 or TRBV6-3 and TRBJ2-1, with 9 positions matching TRBD1. The TCR sequence derives from a woman aged 18-35 years in good health. The sequencing input was memory (CD45RO+) T cells sorted from blood. The CDR3 nucleotides are TGTGCCAGCAGTCCTAGGACAGGGGAAGGCAATGAGCAGTTCTTC. Translated, it gives CASSPRTGEGNEQFF.